These 21 T cell receptor beta chains came from one sample sequenced in a study of blood T cell repertoires in COVID-19. Data came from immunoSEQ multiplex PCR; TCRdb stores just in-frame clones and leaves some out. Here the sample spans over 150,000 clones, less than 85% being singletons. Source material: peripheral blood. These receptors were collected from a human donor in a cohort sampled during active COVID-19.

The chain combines TRBV5-1 with TRBJ1-2; 11 bases line up with TRBD1. The CDR3 runs to 15 residues. The V gene end was trimmed by 4 bases and the J gene end by 1 base; junction bases not matched to a gene: 3. Germline V gene lookup returns CDR1 SGHRS and CDR2 YFSETQ. CDR3 bases: TGCGCCAGCAGCCCGGACAGGGGGCGTAACTATGGCTACACCTTC. Translating gives CASSPDRGRNYGYTF. Full variable domain (outside the CDR3, taken from reference TRBV5-1 and TRBJ1-2): KAGVTQTPRYLIKTRGQQVTLSCSPISGHRSVSWYQQTPGQGLQFLFEYFSETQRNKGNFPGRFSGRQFSNSRSEMNVSTLELGDSALYLCASSPDRGRNYGYTFGSGTRLTVV.

The chain uses TRBV6-5 and TRBJ2-7; no clear D gene. The CDR3 covers 11 residues. With 7 bases removed from V and 1 base from J, the gap between germline ends came to 5 bases. Germline V CDR1 and CDR2: MNHEY, SVGAGI. The CDR3 here is CASIRSYEQYF. CDR3 coding DNA: TGTGCCAGCATCCGTTCCTACGAGCAGTACTTC.

The V call is TRBV4-1, the J call TRBJ1-5, with a tentative D call TRBD1 (6 bases). The germline gives CDR1 MGHRA, CDR2 YSYEKL. The CDR3 extends over 16 amino acids. The V end was cut by 1 base, the J end by 6 bases, with 16 bases between. For the CDR3, the DNA is TGCGCCAGCAGCCAAGTGGGTTCCACAGGGATTCAGCCCCAGCATTTT. Translation gives CASSQVGSTGIQPQHF.

The chain recombines TRBV3-1 (or the pseudogene TRBV3-2) with TRBJ1-1; 8 positions agree with TRBD1. Germline V gene data show CDR1 as LGHDT and CDR2 as YNNKEL (reference sequence). The CDR3 sequence is 15 residues long. V shed 3 bases and J 2 bases; nucleotides not matched to a gene: 5. As DNA, the CDR3 is TGTGCCAGCAGCCATCGGACAGGGAAAAACACTGAAGCTTTCTTT. It codes for CASSHRTGKNTEAFF.

The chain links TRBV5-4 to TRBJ1-2, with D perhaps TRBD1 (5 bases). V dropped 6 bases and J dropped 3 bases, with 15 bases sitting between them. The CDR3 runs 14 residues. CDR1 SGHNT and CDR2 YYREEE come from the germline V gene (reference sequence). The CDR3 sequence is CASTKSVRDYGYTF. CDR3 coding DNA: TGTGCCAGCACCAAGTCCGTCAGGGACTATGGCTACACCTTC. Full variable domain (rest looked up from reference TRBV5-4 and TRBJ1-2): ETGVTQSPTHLIKTRGQQVTLRCSSQSGHNTVSWYQQALGQGPQFIFQYYREEENGRGNFPPRFSGLQFPNYSSELNVNALELDDSALYLCASTKSVRDYGYTFGSGTRLTVV.

In the case of this clone: One end of the junction fails to match germline, which may point to a read error. The chain couples TRBV29-1 to TRBJ2-7; no clear D. Germline V CDR1 and CDR2: SQVTM, ANQGSEA. The CDR3 is 11 amino acids. CDR3 DNA sequence: TGCAGCGTTGAAGTCTCCTCCGAGCAGTACTTC. This translates into CSVEVSSEQYF.

This chain uses TRBV30 with TRBJ1-2, with 7 bases that match TRBD1. CDR1 GTSNPN and CDR2 SVGIG come from the germline V gene (reference sequence). The CDR3 totals 15 residues. V lost 5 bases to trimming and J lost 6 bases; unmatched junction nucleotides: 15. CDR3 loop: CAWGGPVRGRDGYTF. The CDR3 coding sequence is TGTGCCTGGGGGGGCCCCGTTAGGGGGCGTGATGGCTACACCTTC.

This sequence joins TRBV5-1 and TRBJ2-5; 9 bases map to TRBD2. V shed 0 bases and J 3 bases; nucleotides not matched to a gene: 6. CDR1 and CDR2 from the germline V gene are SGHRS and YFSETQ. The CDR3 runs 16 residues. The CDR3 coding sequence is TGCGCCAGCAGCTTGGCTGGCGGGGGGGCCGAAGAGACCCAGTACTTC. Translating it yields CASSLAGGGAEETQYF. Full variable domain (outside the CDR3, taken from reference TRBV5-1 and TRBJ2-5): KAGVTQTPRYLIKTRGQQVTLSCSPISGHRSVSWYQQTPGQGLQFLFEYFSETQRNKGNFPGRFSGRQFSNSRSEMNVSTLELGDSALYLCASSLAGGGAEETQYFGPGTRLLVL.

The V call is TRBV6-2 or TRBV6-3, the J call TRBJ1-5, with D tentatively TRBD1 (6 bases). CDR3 length: 15 residues. Trimming stripped 3 bases from V and 7 bases from J, with 16 bases between. The germline V gene has CDR1 MNHEY and CDR2 SVGEGT. CDR3 in amino acids: CASSYRGERGQPQHF. The CDR3 DNA sequence: TGTGCCAGCAGTTATAGGGGGGAGCGGGGACAGCCCCAGCATTTT.

The chain joins TRBV5-5 to TRBJ1-3; no clear D gene. The V and J ends lost 4 bases and 3 bases respectively, with 11 bases between them. The CDR3 covers 14 residues. Germline V gene data show CDR1 as SGHKS and CDR2 as YYEKEE (reference sequence). CDR3 DNA: TGTGCCAGCAGCACCCTTATGAGTGGAAACACCATATATTTT. It yields the protein CASSTLMSGNTIYF.

The chain has TRBV10-3 and TRBJ2-1; D is perhaps TRBD2 (6 bases). With 4 bases removed from V and 6 bases from J, the gap between germline ends came to 19 bases. Germline V CDR1 and CDR2: ENHRY, SYGVKD. The CDR3 totals 16 residues. The CDR3 nucleotides are TGTGCCATCAGTGGAGAGCTAGCGTTCCGGGGCAATGAGCAGTTCTTC. This gives the protein CAISGELAFRGNEQFF.

This clone was recorded once. The J gene is TRBJ2-7, the V gene TRBV2; the match to TRBD2 covers 7 bases. The V segment lost 2 bases and the J segment 6 bases; nucleotides outside the gene matches: 10. The CDR3 is made up of 15 amino acids. The germline V gene encodes CDR1 SNHLY and CDR2 FYNNEI. The CDR3 DNA sequence: TGTGCCAGCAGTGAATTCTGGCTAGCGGAGGGCGAGCAGTACTTC. It translates to CASSEFWLAEGEQYF. Together with reference TRBV2 and TRBJ2-7, the CDR3 gives the full variable domain: EPEVTQTPSHQVTQMGQEVILRCVPISNHLYFYWYRQILGQKVEFLVSFYNNEISEKSEIFDDQFSVERPDGSNFTLKIRSTKLEDSAMYFCASSEFWLAEGEQYFGPGTRLTVT.

The chain employs TRBV6-5 and TRBJ1-1; D gene ambiguous. The CDR3 is made up of 15 amino acids. Per germline, CDR1 MNHEY and CDR2 SVGAGI. Between the trimmed V and J ends, which lost 2 bases and 5 bases, there was a span of 15 bases. The CDR3 region has the DNA TGTGCCAGCAGTTACCCCGGGAGGGCGGGGACTGAAGCTTTCTTT. Its protein product is CASSYPGRAGTEAFF.

This clone has only one observation. V gene TRBV20-1 combines with J gene TRBJ2-5, with 8 positions matching TRBD2. This CDR3 comprises 14 residues. Trimming at V came to 3 bases and at J to 1 base, leaving 4 bases not matched to a gene. Germline V gene data show CDR1 as DFQATT and CDR2 as SNEGSKA (reference sequence). The CDR3 sequence: CSASGAGGQETQYF. The CDR3 bases are TGCAGTGCTAGTGGGGCGGGGGGCCAAGAGACCCAGTACTTC.

The chain has TRBV6-5 and TRBJ2-7; 7 bases align to TRBD2. Trimming removed 2 bases from V and 6 bases from J; junction bases left unmatched: 4. Germline values: CDR1 MNHEY, CDR2 SVGAGI. The CDR3 consists of 13 residues. As DNA, the CDR3 is TGTGCCAGCAGTTACGGACTAGATTCCGAGCAGTACTTC. Translated: CASSYGLDSEQYF.

The chain joins TRBV2 to TRBJ2-3; 7 positions agree with TRBD1. Trimming removed 3 bases from V and 0 bases from J; junction bases left unmatched: 9. CDR3 length: 17 residues. Germline V gives CDR1 SNHLY, CDR2 FYNNEI. The CDR3 DNA reads TGTGCCAGCAGTGACTTCGGAAGACAGGGAAGCACAGATACGCAGTATTTT. Protein: CASSDFGRQGSTDTQYF.

The rearrangement uses TRBV7-2 and TRBJ1-6, with a tentative D call TRBD1 (6 bases). The CDR3 runs to 15 residues. Trimming took off 5 bases at V and 3 bases at J, with 11 bases between the two ends. Looked up from germline, CDR1 is SGHTA and CDR2 is FQGNSA. The DNA of the CDR3 is TGTGCCAGCAGCAACGGACAGATCTATAATTCACCCCTCCACTTT. Protein: CASSNGQIYNSPLHF.

This clone was seen only once. This chain joins TRBV7-2 and TRBJ2-7, with D tentatively TRBD2 (6 bases). Trimming took 3 bases from V and 2 from J, leaving 20 bases between them. This CDR3 contains 17 residues. Germline CDR1 is SGHTA and CDR2 is FQGNSA. The CDR3 region is CASSFVGGSGAAYEQYF. CDR3 DNA sequence: TGTGCCAGCAGCTTCGTCGGGGGAAGTGGGGCAGCCTACGAGCAGTACTTC.

The V and J genes are TRBV10-2 and TRBJ1-6; D is unclear. Germline V gene data show CDR1 as WSHSY and CDR2 as SAAADI. This CDR3 contains 14 residues. The V gene lost 3 bases and the J gene lost 9 bases, with 12 bases spanning the gap. Here the CDR3 DNA reads TGCGCCAGCAGTGAATCCGCTTCGGTTTCACCCCTCCACTTT. It codes for CASSESASVSPLHF.

The chain joins TRBV6-4 to TRBJ1-5, with D possibly being TRBD1 (6 bases). The CDR3 consists of 16 residues. With 7 bases removed from V and 4 bases from J, the gap between germline ends came to 20 bases. In germline, CDR1 is MRHNA, CDR2 SNTAGT. Here the CDR3 DNA reads TGTGCCAGCACTTTTGGGACGACGAGGGGGAATCAGCCCCAGCATTTT. It yields the protein CASTFGTTRGNQPQHF.

The CDR3, as DNA: TGTGCCAGCAGTCCCTCGGACAGGGGGACCAAAAACATTCAGTACTTC. Translated, it gives CASSPSDRGTKNIQYF. This chain joins TRBV27 and TRBJ2-4; 10 positions agree with TRBD1. V lost 5 bases to trimming and J lost 2 bases; unmatched junction nucleotides: 6. Germline values: CDR1 MNHEY, CDR2 SMNVEV (reference sequence). CDR3 length: 16 amino acids.